This T cell receptor (beta chain) came from a study of OX40 agonist ivuxolimab in advanced cancers. Profiled with immunoSEQ multiplex PCR; TCRdb holds only in-frame clones, not every one. The repertoire consists of about 27,000 clones, with 82% occurring once and the leading ten covering roughly a fifth. V lost 10 bases and J lost 3, with 13 bases in between. CDR1 is SEHNR, CDR2 FQNEAQ, per germline (reference sequence). This CDR3 is built from 12 residues. This sequence joins TRBV7-9 and TRBJ2-7; TRBD1 might be the D (6 bases). The source material was CD4+ or CD8+ T cells sorted from blood, sampled in a trial of the OX40 agonist ivuxolimab. The sequence was collected from an adult with an advanced solid tumor such as melanoma, head and neck, liver or kidney cancer. CDR3 bases: TGTGCCACGGCAGGGGCCCACTACGAGCAGTACTTC. Residues: CATAGAHYEQYF.